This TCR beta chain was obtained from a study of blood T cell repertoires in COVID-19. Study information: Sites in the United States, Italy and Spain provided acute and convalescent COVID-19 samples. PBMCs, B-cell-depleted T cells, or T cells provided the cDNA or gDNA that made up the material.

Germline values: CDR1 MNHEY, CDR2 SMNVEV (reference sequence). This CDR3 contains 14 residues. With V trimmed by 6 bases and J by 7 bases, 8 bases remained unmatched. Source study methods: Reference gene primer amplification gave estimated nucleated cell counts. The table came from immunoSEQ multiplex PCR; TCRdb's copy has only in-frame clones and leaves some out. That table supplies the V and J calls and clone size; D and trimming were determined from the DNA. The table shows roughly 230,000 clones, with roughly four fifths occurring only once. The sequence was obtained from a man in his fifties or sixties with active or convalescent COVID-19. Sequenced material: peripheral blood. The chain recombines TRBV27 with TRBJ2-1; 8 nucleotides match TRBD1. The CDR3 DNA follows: TGTGCCAGCAGCGAGTGGACAGGGAGGAATGAGCAGTTCTTC. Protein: CASSEWTGRNEQFF.